At least ten counts were recorded for the clone carrying this T cell receptor beta chain. Its antigen is unknown. With V trimmed by 7 bases and J by 0 bases, 17 bases remained unmatched. The CDR3 covers 20 residues. The germline V gene encodes CDR1 LNHDA and CDR2 SQIVND (reference sequence). The sample originates from a study of breast tumors, draining lymph nodes, adjacent tissues. Using its own MiXCR run on the multiplex PCR reads, TCRdb lists one record per CDR3 protein. The sample carries 24,000 or so distinct CDR3 sequences, less than 25% recorded once. General study points: Tumors had less TCR diversity than lymph nodes, more than nontumor tissue. Most tumor T cells seemingly derive from lymph node, then expand in tumor. Tumor T cell lymph node origin was a supported hypothesis, not proven.

Specimen: breast tumor tissue. The receptor comes from a female donor with breast cancer. Some clones in this sample may be carry-over from other donors' samples. The genes are TRBV19 and TRBJ1-4; the match to TRBD1 covers 10 bases. CDR3 bases: TGTGCCAGTACTCTCCTGACAGGGGGCTTTTTCTCTGCAACTAATGAAAAACTGTTTTTT. Its translation is CASTLLTGGFFSATNEKLFF.